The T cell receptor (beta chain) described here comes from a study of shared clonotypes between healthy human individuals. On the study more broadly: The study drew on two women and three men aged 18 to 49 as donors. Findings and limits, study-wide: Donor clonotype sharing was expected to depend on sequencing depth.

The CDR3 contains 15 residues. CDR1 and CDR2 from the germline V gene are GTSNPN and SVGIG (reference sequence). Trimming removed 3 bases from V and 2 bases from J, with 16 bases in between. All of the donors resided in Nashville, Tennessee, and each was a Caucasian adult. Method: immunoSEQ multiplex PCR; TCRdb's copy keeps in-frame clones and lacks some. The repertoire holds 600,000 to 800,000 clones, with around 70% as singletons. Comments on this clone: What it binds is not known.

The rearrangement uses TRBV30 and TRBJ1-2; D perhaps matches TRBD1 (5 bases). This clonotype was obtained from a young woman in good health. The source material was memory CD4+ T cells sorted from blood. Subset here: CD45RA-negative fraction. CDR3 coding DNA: TGTGCCTGGAGGGACGCAAGGGGCCTAAACTATGGCTACACCTTC. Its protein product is CAWRDARGLNYGYTF.